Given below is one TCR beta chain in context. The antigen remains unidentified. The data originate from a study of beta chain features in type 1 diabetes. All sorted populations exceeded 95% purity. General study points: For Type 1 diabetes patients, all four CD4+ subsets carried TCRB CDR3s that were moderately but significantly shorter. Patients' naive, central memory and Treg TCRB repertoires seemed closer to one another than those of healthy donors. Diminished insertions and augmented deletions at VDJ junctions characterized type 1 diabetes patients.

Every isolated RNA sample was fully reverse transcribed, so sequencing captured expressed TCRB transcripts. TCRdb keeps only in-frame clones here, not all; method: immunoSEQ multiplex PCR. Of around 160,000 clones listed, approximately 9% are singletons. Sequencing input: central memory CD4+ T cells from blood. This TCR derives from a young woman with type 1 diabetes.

CDR3 residues: CAWSGYEGVSTDTQYF. The CDR3, as DNA: TGTGCCTGGAGTGGTTATGAGGGAGTCAGTACAGATACGCAGTATTTT. The gene calls are TRBV30 and TRBJ2-3, with a weak D call TRBD2 (5 bases). The CDR3 has 16 residues. The germline V gene has CDR1 GTSNPN and CDR2 SVGIG (reference sequence). V was clipped by 1 base and J by 3 bases, with 17 bases between them. The full variable domain, in which reference TRBV30 and TRBJ2-3 provide the parts outside the CDR3, is SQTIHQWPATLVQPVGSPLSLECTVEGTSNPNLYWYRQAAGRGLQLLFYSVGIGQISSEVPQNLSASRPQDRQFILSSKKLLLSDSGFYLCAWSGYEGVSTDTQYFGPGTRLTVL.